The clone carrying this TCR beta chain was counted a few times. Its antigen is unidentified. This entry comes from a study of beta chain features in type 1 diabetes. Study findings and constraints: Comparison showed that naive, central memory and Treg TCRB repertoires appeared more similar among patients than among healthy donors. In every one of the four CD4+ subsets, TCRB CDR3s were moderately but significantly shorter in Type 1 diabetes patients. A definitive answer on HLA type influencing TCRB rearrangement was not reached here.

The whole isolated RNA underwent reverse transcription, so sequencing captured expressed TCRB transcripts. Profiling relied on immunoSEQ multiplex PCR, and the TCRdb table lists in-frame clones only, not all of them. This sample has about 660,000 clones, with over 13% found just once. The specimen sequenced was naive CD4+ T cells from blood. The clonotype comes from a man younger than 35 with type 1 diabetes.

CDR3 residues: CASSQGQGTDTQYF. In nucleotides, the CDR3 is TGTGCCAGCAGCCAGGGACAGGGGACAGATACGCAGTATTTT. J is TRBJ2-3 and V is TRBV7-2; 10 nucleotides line up with TRBD1. Germline V CDR1 and CDR2: SGHTA, FQGNSA. This CDR3 has 14 amino acids. The J segment lost 3 bases and the V segment lost 5 bases, leaving 2 bases of the junction unmatched.